The rows below give T cell receptor beta chains drawn from one sample of a study of cytomegalovirus exposure and HLA in healthy donors. Libraries were prepared by immunoSEQ multiplex PCR; TCRdb keeps only in-frame clonotypes and omits some of them. The profile shows around 170,000 clones, more than 70% of them singletons. Sequencing was done on a sample of PBMCs. These receptors all come from a girl aged 10-17 years in good health and CMV-seronegative. Each CDR3 is given with its conserved first and last residue. D genes are given only for firm matches. Expanded clones are given a class, and other clones once, few, many or no size at all.

TRBJ2-5,TRBV5-6,-,-,TGTGCCAGCAGCCCCACGCCCGGGGAGACCCAGTACTTC,CASSPTPGETQYF
TRBJ2-6,TRBV2,-,-,TGTGCCAGCAGACCGGACAGACTCTCTGGGGCCAACGTCCTGACTTTC,CASRPDRLSGANVLTF
TRBJ2-5,TRBV15,-,-,TGTGCCACCAGCAGAGATCCAGGGGAGGGAGAGACCCAGTACTTC,CATSRDPGEGETQYF
TRBJ1-2,TRBV7-9,-,TRBD1,TGTGCCAGCACCTTACAGGGGGATGGCTACACCTTC,CASTLQGDGYTF
TRBJ2-3,TRBV6-1,-,TRBD1,TGTGCCAGCAGTGAAGGCCCTCGACAGGGGAAAGATACGCAGTATTTT,CASSEGPRQGKDTQYF
TRBJ1-1,TRBV5-6,-,-,TGTGCCAGCAGCCGGCCTGGAAGGGGTAGGGGGTCGAAGACTGAAGCTTTCTTT,CASSRPGRGRGSKTEAFF
TRBJ2-7,TRBV7-9,-,TRBD1,TGTGCCAGCAGCGCGAGAGACAGGGTCTCCTACGAGCAGTACTTC,CASSARDRVSYEQYF
TRBJ2-1,TRBV4-1,-,TRBD2,TGCGCCAGCAGCCTACGACTAGCGGGCCTCAATGAGCAGTTCTTC,CASSLRLAGLNEQFF
TRBJ1-1,TRBV29-1,once,-,TGCAGCGTGGACTCTGGGGTAACTGAAGCTTTCTTT,CSVDSGVTEAFF
TRBJ2-3,TRBV14,-,-,TGTGCCAGCAGCCAACGGGGCACAGATACGCAGTATTTT,CASSQRGTDTQYF
TRBJ1-5,TRBV21-1,once,-,TGTGCCGGAGGGGAGCCCCAGCATTTT,CAGGEPQHF
TRBJ1-4,TRBV28,-,-,TGTGCCAGCAGTCCGACCGTGGCCATTAGCCTTAATGAAAAACTGTTTTTT,CASSPTVAISLNEKLFF
TRBJ2-1,TRBV5-1,-,-,TGCGCCAGCAGCTTAGGGACAAACAATGAGCAGTTCTTC,CASSLGTNNEQFF
TRBJ2-2,TRBV7-3,-,-,TGTGCCAGCAGCTTAATTGCAGGACAATACACCGGGGAGCTGTTTTTT,CASSLIAGQYTGELFF
TRBJ1-5,TRBV7-9,few,-,TGTGCCAGCAGCTCAGTGCAGGGTTACGATCAGCCCCAGCATTTT,CASSSVQGYDQPQHF
TRBJ1-1,TRBV7-6,once,-,TGTGCCAGCAGCTATCCACCCGAGAGCCCGAACACTGAAGCTTTCTTT,CASSYPPESPNTEAFF
TRBJ2-3,TRBV30,-,-,TGTGCCTGGGCTAAAAATGTCGGGGGCACAGATACGCAGTATTTT,CAWAKNVGGTDTQYF
TRBJ1-2,TRBV7-9,-,-,TGTGCCAGCAGCTTAGTAGGCAATTCGGGCTATGGCTACACCTTC,CASSLVGNSGYGYTF
TRBJ1-1,TRBV27,few,-,TGTGCCAGCAGTCCCCGCAAGCTTCAGGGAGCGAGGGGAGGTAAGGACACTGAAGCTTTCTTT,CASSPRKLQGARGGKDTEAFF
TRBJ2-1,TRBV7-9,-,TRBD1,TGTGCCAGCAGCTCCCCGACAGGGGCCAATGAGCAGTTCTTC,CASSSPTGANEQFF
TRBJ1-3,TRBV7-6,-,-,TGTGCCAGCAGCTTAGGACAGCCAAACACCATATATTTT,CASSLGQPNTIYF
TRBJ2-1,TRBV27,-,-,TGTGCCAGCAGTTTAGCTAAAACCTACAATGAGCAGTTCTTC,CASSLAKTYNEQFF
TRBJ2-7,TRBV11-2,few,TRBD1,TGTGCCAGCAGCACACAGGGGGCAGTTGAGGAGCAGTACTTC,CASSTQGAVEEQYF
TRBJ1-2,TRBV14,-,-,TGTGCCAGCAGCCAAGCAACAGGGACCCATAACTATGGCTACACCTTC,CASSQATGTHNYGYTF
TRBJ2-1,TRBV7-8,-,-,TGTGCCAGCAGCGCAGGCGAAGGGGATGAGCAGTTCTTC,CASSAGEGDEQFF
TRBJ2-2,TRBV7-6,-,TRBD2,TGTGCCAGCAGCTTAGTAGCGGCGGGGGGCACCGGGGAGCTGTTTTTT,CASSLVAAGGTGELFF
TRBJ1-2,TRBV12-5,few,-,TGTGCTAGTGGTTTGGACCGTTCGGGGGGCTACACCTTC,CASGLDRSGGYTF
TRBJ2-2,TRBV5-1,-,TRBD2,TGCGCCAGCAGCGAACTAGCGGGGGGGCCCACCGGGGAGCTGTTTTTT,CASSELAGGPTGELFF
TRBJ1-1,TRBV29-1,few,-,TGCAGCGTTGCCCGCACTGAAGCTTTCTTT,CSVARTEAFF
TRBJ2-2,TRBV6-1,-,-,TGTGCCAGCAGTGTCAGGGAAGGAAGGAACGGGGAGCTGTTTTTT,CASSVREGRNGELFF
TRBJ2-5,TRBV27,-,TRBD1,TGTGCCAGCAGTGCGAACTCCGGGACAGGGGGACGTTGGGAGACCCAGTACTTC,CASSANSGTGGRWETQYF
TRBJ1-1,TRBV14,-,-,TGTGCCAGCAGTCGGGAGAGGGGCACTGAAGCTTTCTTT,CASSRERGTEAFF
TRBJ1-6,TRBV6-5,-,TRBD1,TGTGCCAGCAGTTACTCGGGACAGGGGGTTTCACCCCTCCACTTT,CASSYSGQGVSPLHF
TRBJ1-1,TRBV2,-,TRBD1,TGTGCCAGCAGCGCGACAGGGGAGGAAACTGAAGCTTTCTTT,CASSATGEETEAFF
TRBJ2-1,TRBV11-2,-,TRBD2,TGTGCCAGCAGTGGCGGGGGGAATGAGCAGTTCTTC,CASSGGGNEQFF
TRBJ1-1,TRBV19,few,TRBD1,TGTGCCAGTACCCGACAGGGGCCGAACACTGAAGCTTTCTTT,CASTRQGPNTEAFF
TRBJ1-5,TRBV15,few,-,TGTGCCACCAGCAGAGATATGAGCGAGCAGCCCCAGCATTTT,CATSRDMSEQPQHF
TRBJ2-2,TRBV27,-,TRBD1,TGTGCCAGCAGGGAACTCACAGGGGGCGCATCCGGGGAGCTGTTTTTT,CASRELTGGASGELFF
TRBJ2-1,TRBV27,-,TRBD1,TGTGCCAGCAGTTTCGTCGACAGGGCCAATGAGCAGTTCTTC,CASSFVDRANEQFF
TRBJ2-1,TRBV5-1,-,-,TGCGCCAGCAGCTGGACCCCCGGGGAGAACCCCTACAATGAGCAGTTCTTC,CASSWTPGENPYNEQFF
TRBJ1-1,TRBV7-3,once,TRBD1,TGTGCCAGCAGCACGACAGGGGGGAACACTGAAGCTTTCTTT,CASSTTGGNTEAFF
TRBJ2-7,TRBV4-1,-,TRBD1,TGCGCCAGCAGCCAGGAACCAGGGGGCAACGAGCAGTACTTC,CASSQEPGGNEQYF
TRBJ1-5,TRBV19,-,-,TGTACCAGTAGTATGGAAGGACATTTTAGCAATCAGCCCCAGCATTTT,CTSSMEGHFSNQPQHF
TRBJ2-7,TRBV15,-,-,TGTGCCACCAGCAGAGATGGTGGGGCCGAGCAGTACTTC,CATSRDGGAEQYF
TRBJ2-5,TRBV21-1,-,-,TGTGCCAGCAGCAAGCAGGGCCAAACACAAGAGACCCAGTACTTC,CASSKQGQTQETQYF